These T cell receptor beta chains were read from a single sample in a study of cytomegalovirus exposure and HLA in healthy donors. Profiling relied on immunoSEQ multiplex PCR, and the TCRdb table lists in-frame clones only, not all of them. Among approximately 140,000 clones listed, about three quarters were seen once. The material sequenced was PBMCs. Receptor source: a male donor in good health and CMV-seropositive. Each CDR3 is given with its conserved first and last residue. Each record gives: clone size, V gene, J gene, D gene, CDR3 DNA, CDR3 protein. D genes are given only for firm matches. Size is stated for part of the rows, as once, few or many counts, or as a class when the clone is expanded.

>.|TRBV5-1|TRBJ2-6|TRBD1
TGCGCCAGCGGGACAGGGGATTCCGGGGCCAACGTCCTGACTTTC
CASGTGDSGANVLTF
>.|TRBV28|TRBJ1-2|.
TGTGCCAGCTCCGAGGTTTTGACTAACTATGGCTACACCTTC
CASSEVLTNYGYTF
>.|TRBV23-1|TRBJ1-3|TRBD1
TGCGCCAGCAGTCAATCGTTGGGGGGGACAGGACTGAGCTCTGGAAACACCATATATTTT
CASSQSLGGTGLSSGNTIYF
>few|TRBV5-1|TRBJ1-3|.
TGCGCCAGCAGCTTGGGGGACACCTCTGGAAACACCATATATTTT
CASSLGDTSGNTIYF
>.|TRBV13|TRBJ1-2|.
TGTGCCAGCAGCTTAGCAGGGCGGTATCATGGCTACACCTTC
CASSLAGRYHGYTF
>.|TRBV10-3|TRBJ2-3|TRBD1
TGTGCCATCAGTGACAGGGGGAGTAGCACAGATACGCAGTATTTT
CAISDRGSSTDTQYF
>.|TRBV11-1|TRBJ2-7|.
TGTGCCAGCAGCACAACTAGCTACGAGCAGTACTTC
CASSTTSYEQYF
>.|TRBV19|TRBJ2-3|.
TGTGCCAGTAGTATAGGGTCGCAGGGAAGCGCAGATACGCAGTATTTT
CASSIGSQGSADTQYF
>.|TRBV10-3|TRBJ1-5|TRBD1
TGTGCCATCAGTGAGGACCGGACAGGGGATCAGCCCCAGCATTTT
CAISEDRTGDQPQHF
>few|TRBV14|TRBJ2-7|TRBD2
TGTGCCAGCAGTCCAAGATTGAAAGCGGGGGGCCCCTACGAGCAGTACTTC
CASSPRLKAGGPYEQYF
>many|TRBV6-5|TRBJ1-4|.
TGTGCCAGCAGTTCAGGGGTAGGGGCGGTTGAAAAACTGTTTTTT
CASSSGVGAVEKLFF
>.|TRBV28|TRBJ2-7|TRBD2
TGTGCCAGCAGTCCTTTGAATAGCGGGAGCTACGAGCAGTACTTC
CASSPLNSGSYEQYF
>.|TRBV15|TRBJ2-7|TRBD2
TGTGCCACCAGGAGCGGGGCGAGGTACGAGCCGTACTTC
CATRSGARYEPYF
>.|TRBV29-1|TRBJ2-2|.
TGCAGCGTTGGGCCGGGGAACACCGGGGAGCTGTTTTTT
CSVGPGNTGELFF
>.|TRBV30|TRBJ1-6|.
TGTGCCTGGTTAGGGGTTTTCGGCTCACCCCTCCACTTT
CAWLGVFGSPLHF
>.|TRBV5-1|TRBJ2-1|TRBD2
TGCGCCAGCAGCGAGAAAGCGGGGGAGCAGTTCTTC
CASSEKAGEQFF
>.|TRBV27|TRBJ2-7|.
TGTGCCAGCAGTTCAAGCGGCTCCTACGAGCAGTACTTC
CASSSSGSYEQYF
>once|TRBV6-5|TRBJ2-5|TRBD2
TGTGCCAGCAGTTATCCTGGGGGGGGAGAGACCCAGTACTTC
CASSYPGGGETQYF
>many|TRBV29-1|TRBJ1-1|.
TGCAGCGTTGAAGATCGGGGGGGACATGAAGCTTTCTTT
CSVEDRGGHEAFF
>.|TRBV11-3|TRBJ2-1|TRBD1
TGTGCCAGCAGCCCCCAGGGTCAGGGGGTCAATGAGCAGTTCTTC
CASSPQGQGVNEQFF
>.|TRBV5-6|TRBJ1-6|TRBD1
TGTGCCAGCAGCTCGGGACAGACGAATTCACCCCTCCACTTT
CASSSGQTNSPLHF
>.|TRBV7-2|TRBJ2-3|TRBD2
TGTGCCAGCAGCCCAGCGGGGGGACGCACAGATACGCAGTATTTT
CASSPAGGRTDTQYF
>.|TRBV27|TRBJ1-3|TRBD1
TGTGCCAGCAGGGGGACAGGCGGAAACACCATATATTTT
CASRGTGGNTIYF
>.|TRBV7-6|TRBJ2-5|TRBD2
TGTGCCAGCAGCCCCGGACTAGCGGGAGACTGGGGGACAGGTACTGCCCGAGAGACCCAGTACTTC
CASSPGLAGDWGTGTARETQYF
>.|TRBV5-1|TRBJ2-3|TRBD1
TGCGCCAGCAGCTTGGGGACAGGGGGCTTCAAATACACAGATACGCAGTATTTT
CASSLGTGGFKYTDTQYF
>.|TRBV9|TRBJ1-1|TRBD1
TGTGCCAGCGCCCGAGGGGGCGGCACTGAAGCTTTCTTT
CASARGGGTEAFF
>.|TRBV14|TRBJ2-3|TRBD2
TGTGCCAGCAGCCAAGTTCCTAGCGGTAGCACAGATACGCAGTATTTT
CASSQVPSGSTDTQYF
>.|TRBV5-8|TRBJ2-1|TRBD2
TGTGCCAGCAGCTTAGGCCCCCTCGGAAAAGCGGGAATTGCCAATTTGCAGCAGTTCTTC
CASSLGPLGKAGIANLQQFF
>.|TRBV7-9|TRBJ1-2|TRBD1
TGTGCCAGCAGGACGAGGGGGACAGGGGAGAACTATGGCTACACCTTC
CASRTRGTGENYGYTF
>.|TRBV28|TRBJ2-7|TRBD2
TGTGCCAGCACGGAGGCGGGGGGTATGGGGGAGCAGTACTTC
CASTEAGGMGEQYF
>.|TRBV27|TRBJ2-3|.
TGTGCCAGCAGTTCCCCGGGACTGGCAGATACGCAGTATTTT
CASSSPGLADTQYF
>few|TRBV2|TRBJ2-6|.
TGTGCCAGCAGTGGGGGGCTTCCAACTGGGGCCAACGTCCTGACTTTC
CASSGGLPTGANVLTF
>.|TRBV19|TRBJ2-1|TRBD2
TGTGCCAGTAGTATCGGGACTAGCGGGGGATACTCCTACAATGAGCAGTTCTTC
CASSIGTSGGYSYNEQFF
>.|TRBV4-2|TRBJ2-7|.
TGTGCCAGCAGCCAACGAAGGGACTTGAGCGACGAGCAGTACTTC
CASSQRRDLSDEQYF
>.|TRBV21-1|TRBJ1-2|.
TGTGCCAGCAGCAAAGTTAGGGGGCTGAATGGCTACACCTTC
CASSKVRGLNGYTF